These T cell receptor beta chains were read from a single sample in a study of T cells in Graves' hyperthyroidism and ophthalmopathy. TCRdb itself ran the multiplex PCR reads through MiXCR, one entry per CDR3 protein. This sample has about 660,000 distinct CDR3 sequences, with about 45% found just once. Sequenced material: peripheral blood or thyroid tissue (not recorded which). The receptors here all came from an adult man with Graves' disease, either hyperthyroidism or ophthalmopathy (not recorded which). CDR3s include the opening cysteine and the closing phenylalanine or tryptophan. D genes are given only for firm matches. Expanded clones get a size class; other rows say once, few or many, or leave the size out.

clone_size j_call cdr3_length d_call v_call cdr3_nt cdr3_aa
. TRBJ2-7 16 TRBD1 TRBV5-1 TGTGCCAGCAGCTTGGTCAGGGGACAGACCCAGTACGAGCAGTACTTC CASSLVRGQTQYEQYF
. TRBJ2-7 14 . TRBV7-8 TGTGCCAGTAGTATCGATGAAAGAATGAACGAGCAGTACTTC CASSIDERMNEQYF
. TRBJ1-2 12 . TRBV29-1 TGCAGCGCCGACCTGGCGGGCTATGGCTACACCTTC CSADLAGYGYTF
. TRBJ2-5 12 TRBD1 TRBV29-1 TGCAGCGCCGCGACAGGGGTAGAGACCCAGTACTTC CSAATGVETQYF
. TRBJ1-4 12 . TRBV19 TGTGCCAGTAGTATCAGGGGTGGAGCACTGTTTTTT CASSIRGGALFF
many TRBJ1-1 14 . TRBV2 TGTGCCAGCAGTGATGGCAGTCTGAACACTGAAGCTTTCTTT CASSDGSLNTEAFF
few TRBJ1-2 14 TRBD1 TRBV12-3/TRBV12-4 TGTGCCAGCAGTTGGACAGGGGTCGACTATGGCTACACCTTC CASSWTGVDYGYTF
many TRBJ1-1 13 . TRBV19 TGTGCCAGTAGTATAGGGGCAGCCACTGAAGCTTTCTTT CASSIGAATEAFF
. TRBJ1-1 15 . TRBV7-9 TGTGCCAGCAGCTTATTTCCAGGATTGAACACTGAAGCTTTCTTT CASSLFPGLNTEAFF
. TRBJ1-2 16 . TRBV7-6 TGTGCCAGCAGCCAAGAGGGTTGGGCGGTTTTGGATGGCTACACCTTC CASSQEGWAVLDGYTF
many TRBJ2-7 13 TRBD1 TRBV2 TGTGCCAGCAGTGGGGACAGCTCCTACGAGCAGTACTTC CASSGDSSYEQYF
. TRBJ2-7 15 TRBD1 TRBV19 TGTGCCAGTAGTATAGTAGGGACAGGAGCCTACGAGCAGTACTTC CASSIVGTGAYEQYF
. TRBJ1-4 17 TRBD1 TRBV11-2 TGTGCCAGCTCACCGAGACAGGGTGGGAAACTGAATGAAAAACTGTTTTTT CASSPRQGGKLNEKLFF
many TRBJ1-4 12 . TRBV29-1 TGCAGCGTTGGAGGTGCCGATGAGAAACTGTTTTTT CSVGGADEKLFF
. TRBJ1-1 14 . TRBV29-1 TGCAGCGTCTCCCGCCCGGGGCCGTACACTGAAGCTTTCTTT CSVSRPGPYTEAFF
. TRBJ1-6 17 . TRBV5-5 TGTGCCAGCAGCTTCCGTGACGCGAGCTCCTATAATTCACCCCTCCACTTT CASSFRDASSYNSPLHF
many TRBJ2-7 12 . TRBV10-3 TGTGCCATCAGTGCAACCGACTACGAGCAGTACTTC CAISATDYEQYF
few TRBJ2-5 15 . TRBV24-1 TGTGCCACCAGTGATTTCGGCCAGGACCAAGAGACCCAGTACTTC CATSDFGQDQETQYF
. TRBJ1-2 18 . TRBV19 TGTGCCAGTAGTATAGAGGCCTATAGTGGGACGGATAACTATGGCTACACCTTC CASSIEAYSGTDNYGYTF
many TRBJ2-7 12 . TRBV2 TGTGCCAGCGAAGGGGGAACCTACGAGCAGTACTTC CASEGGTYEQYF
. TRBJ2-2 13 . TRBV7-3 TGTGCCAGCAGCTTTTCAGGTGGCGGGGAGCTGTTTTTT CASSFSGGGELFF
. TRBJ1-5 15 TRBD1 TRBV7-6 TGTGCCAGCACTCCCGGACAGGGGAGTGGTCAGCCCCAGCATTTT CASTPGQGSGQPQHF
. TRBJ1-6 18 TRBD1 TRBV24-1 TGTGCCAGCAGTGATTCTAGAGGACGGGGACAGGGGAGGTCACCCCTCCACTTT CASSDSRGRGQGRSPLHF
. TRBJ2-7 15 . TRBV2 TGTGCCAGCAGTTTACTGGGGCTTGGGGCCAACGAGCAGTACTTC CASSLLGLGANEQYF
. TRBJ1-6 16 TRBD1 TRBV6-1 TGTGCCAGCGGTTACTCGGGACAGGGGAAAAGTTCACCCCTCCACTTT CASGYSGQGKSSPLHF
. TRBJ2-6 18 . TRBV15 TGTGCCACCAGCAGAGATAGAGGCGACAGATCTGGGGCCAACGTCCTGACTTTC CATSRDRGDRSGANVLTF
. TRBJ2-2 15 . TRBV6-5 TGTGCCAGCAGTTTCCGGGGTTCGAACGCCGGGGAGCTGTTTTTT CASSFRGSNAGELFF
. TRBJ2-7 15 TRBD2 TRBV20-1 TGCAGTGCTACGGCCACTAGCGGCCACTCCTACGAGCAGTACTTC CSATATSGHSYEQYF
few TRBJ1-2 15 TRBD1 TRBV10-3 TGTGCCATCAGTGAGTCCGGGACAGCGAACTATGGCTACACCTTC CAISESGTANYGYTF
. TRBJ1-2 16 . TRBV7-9 TGTGCCAGCACCGCCGGGGGGGTCAGGGAAAGAGGAGGCTACACCTTC CASTAGGVRERGGYTF
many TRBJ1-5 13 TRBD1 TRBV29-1 TGCAGCGTGGCTGACAGGGACAATCAGCCCCAGCATTTT CSVADRDNQPQHF
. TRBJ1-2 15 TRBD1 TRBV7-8 TGTGCCAGCAGCCCCTCGGGACAGCGGAACTATGGCTACACCTTC CASSPSGQRNYGYTF
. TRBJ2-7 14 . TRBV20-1 TGCAGTGCTAGAGGAAGACCGGGATCGAACGAGCAGTACTTC CSARGRPGSNEQYF
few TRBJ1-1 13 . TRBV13 TGTGCCAGCAGCTCCGGGGGGAGGACTGAAGCTTTCTTT CASSSGGRTEAFF
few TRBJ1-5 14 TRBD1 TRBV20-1 TGCAGTGCTAGAACAGGGGGCATCACTCAGCCCCAGCATTTT CSARTGGITQPQHF
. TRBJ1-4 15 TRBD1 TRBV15 TGTGCCACCAGCAGATACGGACAGGGAGATGAAAAACTGTTTTTT CATSRYGQGDEKLFF
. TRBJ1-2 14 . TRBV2 TGTGCCAGCAGTTTATCGGGGGGCCCTCAGGGCTACACCTTC CASSLSGGPQGYTF
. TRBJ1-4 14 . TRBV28 TGTGCCAGCAGTTTAGAGTGGGGGGTTGAAAAACTGTTTTTT CASSLEWGVEKLFF
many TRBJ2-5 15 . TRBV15 TGTGCCACCAGCAGTGGTAGGAGGGGTTTGGAGACCCAGTACTTC CATSSGRRGLETQYF
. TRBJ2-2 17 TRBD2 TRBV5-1 TGCGCCAGCAGCTTGGCGGCTAGCGGGAGGTCGTCCGGGGAGCTGTTTTTT CASSLAASGRSSGELFF
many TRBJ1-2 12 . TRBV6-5 TGTGCCAGCAGTTACGACAGTTATGGCTACACCTTC CASSYDSYGYTF
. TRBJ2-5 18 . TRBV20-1 TGCAGTGCTAGAGATATGAAGGGGGGGAGAGGACGGGGGGAGACCCAGTACTTC CSARDMKGGRGRGETQYF
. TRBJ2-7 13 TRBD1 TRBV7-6 TGTGCCAGCAGCTCGGACAGGAACGACGAGCAGTACTTC CASSSDRNDEQYF
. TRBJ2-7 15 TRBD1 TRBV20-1 TGCAGTGCTAGAGATCTACAGGGGGCGGTGTACGAGCAGTACTTC CSARDLQGAVYEQYF
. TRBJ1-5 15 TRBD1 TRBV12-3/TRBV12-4 TGTGCCAGCAGTTTGACAGGGGAAACTAATCAGCCCCAGCATTTT CASSLTGETNQPQHF